One sample yielded the 10 T cell receptor beta chains listed below, sequenced in a study of OX40 agonist ivuxolimab in advanced cancers. Method: immunoSEQ multiplex PCR; TCRdb's copy keeps in-frame clones and lacks some. The repertoire consists of 50,000 to 55,000 clones, with approximately 80% occurring once and the leading ten covering under 5%. This material consisted of CD4+ or CD8+ T cells sorted from blood, taken in a trial of the OX40 agonist ivuxolimab. The receptor source for this set is an adult with an advanced solid tumor such as melanoma, head and neck, liver or kidney cancer.

This clone has only one observation. V and J are TRBV7-2 and TRBJ1-5; D not certain. CDR1 and CDR2 (germline): SGHTA, FQGNSA. Trimming left V 1 base short and J 9 bases short, with 13 bases between. The CDR3 covers 14 residues. The CDR3 spells CASSLVDLRSPQHF. The CDR3 coding sequence is TGTGCCAGCAGCTTAGTAGATCTGAGATCGCCCCAGCATTTT.

The chain is built from TRBV2 and TRBJ1-6; 10 positions match TRBD1. The V and J ends lost 8 bases and 11 bases, in that order; junction bases with no gene match: 6. This CDR3 is 13 amino acids long. Germline lookup yields CDR1 SNHLY and CDR2 FYNNEI. The CDR3 coding sequence is TGTGCCAGCCGGGACAGGGGAGTGGCACCCCTCCACTTT. It is translated as CASRDRGVAPLHF.

The chain is built from TRBV18 and TRBJ1-4; D is perhaps TRBD1 (5 bases). Germline lookup yields CDR1 KGHSH and CDR2 LQKENI. V gave up 2 bases and J gave up 0 bases, with 10 bases separating them. The CDR3 has 16 amino acids. CDR3 sequence (DNA): TGTGCCAGCTCACCAGGGGCCCTTGCAACTAATGAAAAACTGTTTTTT. Translated: CASSPGALATNEKLFF. Full variable domain (outside the CDR3, taken from reference TRBV18 and TRBJ1-4): NAGVMQNPRHLVRRRGQEARLRCSPMKGHSHVYWYRQLPEEGLKFMVYLQKENIIDESGMPKERFSAEFPKEGPSILRIQQVVRGDSAAYFCASSPGALATNEKLFFGSGTQLSVL.

The genes are TRBV27 and TRBJ1-2; D is undetermined. Germline lookup yields CDR1 MNHEY and CDR2 SMNVEV (reference sequence). V lost 4 bases to trimming and J lost 4 bases, with 10 bases between them. CDR3 length: 13 amino acids. CDR3 in amino acids: CASSSGPFYGYTF. The CDR3 nucleotides are TGTGCCAGCAGTTCCGGACCCTTCTATGGCTACACCTTC.

This clone was seen a few times. V and J are TRBV11-2 and TRBJ1-1; D is ambiguous. The germline V gene has CDR1 SGHAT and CDR2 FQNNGV. The length of the CDR3 is 13 residues. Trimming stripped 3 bases from V and 1 base from J, with 6 bases between. The DNA for the CDR3 is TGTGCCAGCAGCTTTACTCCGAACACTGAAGCTTTCTTT. Residues: CASSFTPNTEAFF.

The chain couples TRBV6-5 to TRBJ1-1, with a possible D match to TRBD1 (5 bases). Between the trimmed V and J ends, which lost 4 bases and 0 bases, there was a span of 9 bases. This CDR3 has 14 residues. The germline V gene encodes CDR1 MNHEY and CDR2 SVGAGI. CDR3 in amino acids: CASSWDDMNTEAFF. The DNA for the CDR3 is TGTGCCAGCAGTTGGGACGACATGAACACTGAAGCTTTCTTT.

This clone has just a few counts. The chain combines TRBV29-1 with TRBJ1-3; no definite D call. The CDR3 loop spans 10 amino acids. V was shortened by 2 bases and J by 7 bases, with 3 bases between the two germline ends. Germline CDR1 reads SQVTM; CDR2 reads ANQGSEA. CDR3 loop: CSVETNTIYF. In DNA, the CDR3 is TGCAGCGTTGAAACTAACACCATATATTTT.

The chain uses TRBV5-1 and TRBJ2-3; D perhaps matches TRBD1 (5 bases). Germline-derived CDR1 and CDR2 are SGHRS and YFSETQ. V was pared by 3 bases and J by 2 bases, with 10 bases between. The CDR3 consists of 14 residues. CDR3 sequence: CASSSDINTDTQYF. In DNA, the CDR3 is TGCGCCAGCAGCTCGGACATCAACACAGATACGCAGTATTTT.

The gene calls are TRBV7-2 and TRBJ2-3, with 7 bases aligning to TRBD1. CDR1 SGHTA and CDR2 FQGNSA come from the germline V gene. This CDR3 is 15 amino acids long. After removal of 0 bases from V and 3 bases from J, the junction contained 3 bases not matched to a gene. CDR3 protein: CASSLASGGTDTQYF. CDR3 sequence (DNA): TGTGCCAGCAGCTTAGCGTCAGGGGGTACAGATACGCAGTATTTT.

The V gene is TRBV7-9, the J gene TRBJ1-4, with 7 bases aligning to TRBD1. Germline CDR1 and CDR2: SEHNR and FQNEAQ (reference sequence). J was trimmed by 8 bases and V by 3 bases; bases with no gene match: 6. This CDR3 is 14 amino acids long. CDR3 in amino acids: CASSLTGSEEKLFF. The CDR3 nucleotides are TGTGCCAGCAGCTTGACAGGGTCGGAAGAAAAACTGTTTTTT.